Given below is one TCR beta chain in context. These data come from a study of T-cell reconstitution after alpha-beta-depleted transplantation in children. The CDR3 is made up of 14 amino acids. The ends lost 4 bases at V and 4 bases at J; junction bases unmatched: 5. Germline CDR1 is SGHRS and CDR2 is YFSETQ. Molecular barcoding with unique molecular identifiers was used for the TCRbeta library. TCRdb itself ran the PCR reads through MiXCR, one entry per CDR3 protein. This table holds 600,000 to 700,000 distinct CDR3 sequences, 16% found once. This chain uses TRBV5-1 with TRBJ2-1, with 7 bases lining up with TRBD1. This TCR came from a human donor who donated a stem cell graft to a child with acute myeloid leukemia. The sequenced sample was PBMCs from the stem cell graft donor, obtained from the stem cell graft. Here the CDR3 reads CASSTRDRYNEQFF. The CDR3 nucleotides are TGCGCCAGCAGCACCCGGGACAGATACAATGAGCAGTTCTTC.